The subject of this entry is one T cell receptor beta chain. Its antigen is not known. Germline V gene lookup returns CDR1 LGHNA and CDR2 YSLEER. The V gene lost 2 bases and the J gene lost 0 bases, with 13 bases spanning the gap. The CDR3 has 16 amino acids. Naive CD8 cells lacked CD45RO, underwent positive selection for CCR7 and left out terminally differentiated effector memory CD45RA+ cells. This specimen comes from a study of shared clonotypes between healthy human individuals. Study-wide context: Contributing individuals were two females and three males aged 18 to 49.

General study results and limits: Generation probabilities were higher for clonotypes shared across all four sorted-subset donors than for unshared ones. Despite large depth, sorted-subset datasets appeared incompletely sequenced. The diversity represented, both genetic and in exposure history, was limited by few donors.

Profiled with immunoSEQ multiplex PCR; TCRdb holds only in-frame clones, not every one. The data contain about 2 million clones, 85% to 95% of them singletons. The source material was naive CD8+ T cells sorted from blood. The chain combines TRBV4-3 with TRBJ2-5; D is tentatively TRBD1 or TRBD2 (6 bases each). This TCR was recovered from a man aged 18 to 30 in good health. The CDR3 loop reads CASSQRGEAYQETQYF. The CDR3 DNA follows: TGCGCCAGCAGCCAAAGGGGGGAAGCGTACCAAGAGACCCAGTACTTC.